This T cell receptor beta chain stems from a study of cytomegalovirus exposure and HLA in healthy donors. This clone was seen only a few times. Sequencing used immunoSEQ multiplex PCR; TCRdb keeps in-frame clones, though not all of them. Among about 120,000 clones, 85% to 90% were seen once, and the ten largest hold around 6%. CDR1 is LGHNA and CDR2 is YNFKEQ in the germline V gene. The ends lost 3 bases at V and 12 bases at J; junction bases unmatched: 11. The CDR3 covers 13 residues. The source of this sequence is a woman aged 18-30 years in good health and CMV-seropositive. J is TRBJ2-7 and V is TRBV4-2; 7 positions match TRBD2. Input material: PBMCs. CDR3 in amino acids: CASSQGGDLLRYF. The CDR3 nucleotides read TGTGCCAGCAGCCAGGGGGGGGACCTATTGCGGTACTTC.